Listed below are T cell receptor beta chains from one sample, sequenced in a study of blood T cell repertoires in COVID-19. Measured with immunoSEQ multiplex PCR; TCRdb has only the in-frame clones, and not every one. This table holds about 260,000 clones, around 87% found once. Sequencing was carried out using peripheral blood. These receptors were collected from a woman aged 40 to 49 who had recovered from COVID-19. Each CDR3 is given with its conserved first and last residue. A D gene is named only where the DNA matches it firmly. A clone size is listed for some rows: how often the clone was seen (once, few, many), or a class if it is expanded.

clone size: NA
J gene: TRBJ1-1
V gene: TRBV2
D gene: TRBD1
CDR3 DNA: TGTGCCAGCGGAGGGACAGGGGCTGAAGCTTTCTTT
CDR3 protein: CASGGTGAEAFF

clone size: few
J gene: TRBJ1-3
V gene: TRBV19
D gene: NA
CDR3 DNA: TGTGCCAGTATGAAGCAAGCCGGTCACACCATATATTTT
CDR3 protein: CASMKQAGHTIYF

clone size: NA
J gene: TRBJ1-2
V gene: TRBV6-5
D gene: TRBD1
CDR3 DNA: TGTGCCAGCAGCTTGACAGGGATGGGAGGCTACACCTTC
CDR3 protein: CASSLTGMGGYTF

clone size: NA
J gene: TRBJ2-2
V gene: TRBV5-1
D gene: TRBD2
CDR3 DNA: TGCGCCAGCAGCCCCCCAGTAAGCGGGGGGGCCGGGGAGCTGTTTTTT
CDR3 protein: CASSPPVSGGAGELFF

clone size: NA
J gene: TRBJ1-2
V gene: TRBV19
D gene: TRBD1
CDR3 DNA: TGTGCCAGTAGCCCGGGACAGAACTATGGCTACACCTTC
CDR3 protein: CASSPGQNYGYTF

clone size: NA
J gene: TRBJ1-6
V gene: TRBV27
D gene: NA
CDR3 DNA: TGTGCCAGCAGTTTTCCAGGGAATTCACCCCTCCACTTT
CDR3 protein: CASSFPGNSPLHF

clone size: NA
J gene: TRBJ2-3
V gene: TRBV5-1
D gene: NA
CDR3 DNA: TGCGCCAGCAGCTCGCTGACAGGTGGAGCAGATACGCAGTATTTT
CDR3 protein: CASSSLTGGADTQYF

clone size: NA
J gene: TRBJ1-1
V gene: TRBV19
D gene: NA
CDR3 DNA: TGTGCCAGTATCATATCCGGGGCCCGGAGGGGAAACACTGAAGCTTTCTTT
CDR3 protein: CASIISGARRGNTEAFF

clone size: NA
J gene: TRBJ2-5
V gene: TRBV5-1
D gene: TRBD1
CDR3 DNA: TGCGCCAGCAGCGGGGGGACAGGCGGCGAGACCCAGTACTTC
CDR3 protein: CASSGGTGGETQYF

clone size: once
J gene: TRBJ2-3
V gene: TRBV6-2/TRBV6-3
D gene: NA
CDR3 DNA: TGTGCCAGCAGCCGGCCGTCAGCGGTCACAGATACGCAGTATTTT
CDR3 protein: CASSRPSAVTDTQYF

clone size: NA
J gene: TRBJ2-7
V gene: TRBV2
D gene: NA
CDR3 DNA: TGTGCCAGCAGTGAGGGCCGGGCGGGGTACTACGAGCAGTACTTC
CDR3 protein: CASSEGRAGYYEQYF

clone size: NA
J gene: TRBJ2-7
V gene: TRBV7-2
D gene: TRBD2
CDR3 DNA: TGTGCCAGCAGCCAGGGACTAGAATTCTACGAGCAGTACTTC
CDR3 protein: CASSQGLEFYEQYF

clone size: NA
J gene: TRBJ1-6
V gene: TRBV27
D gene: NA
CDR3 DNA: TGTGCCAGCAGTTTAGGGTCGTTGCAGGACTACCCTAATTCACCCCTCCACTTT
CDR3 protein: CASSLGSLQDYPNSPLHF

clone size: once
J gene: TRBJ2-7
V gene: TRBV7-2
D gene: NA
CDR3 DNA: TGTGCCAGCAGCTTAGCTAGCTTCTCCTACGAGCAGTACTTC
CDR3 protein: CASSLASFSYEQYF

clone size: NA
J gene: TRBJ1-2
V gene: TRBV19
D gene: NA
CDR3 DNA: TGTGCCAGTAGCCAAACAGGGTGGGGGTACTATGGCTACACCTTC
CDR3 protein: CASSQTGWGYYGYTF

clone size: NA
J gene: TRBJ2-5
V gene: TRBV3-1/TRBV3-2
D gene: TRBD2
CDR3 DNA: TGTGCCAGCAGCCAGTTAGCGGGGGGGAAAGAAGAGACCCAGTACTTC
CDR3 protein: CASSQLAGGKEETQYF